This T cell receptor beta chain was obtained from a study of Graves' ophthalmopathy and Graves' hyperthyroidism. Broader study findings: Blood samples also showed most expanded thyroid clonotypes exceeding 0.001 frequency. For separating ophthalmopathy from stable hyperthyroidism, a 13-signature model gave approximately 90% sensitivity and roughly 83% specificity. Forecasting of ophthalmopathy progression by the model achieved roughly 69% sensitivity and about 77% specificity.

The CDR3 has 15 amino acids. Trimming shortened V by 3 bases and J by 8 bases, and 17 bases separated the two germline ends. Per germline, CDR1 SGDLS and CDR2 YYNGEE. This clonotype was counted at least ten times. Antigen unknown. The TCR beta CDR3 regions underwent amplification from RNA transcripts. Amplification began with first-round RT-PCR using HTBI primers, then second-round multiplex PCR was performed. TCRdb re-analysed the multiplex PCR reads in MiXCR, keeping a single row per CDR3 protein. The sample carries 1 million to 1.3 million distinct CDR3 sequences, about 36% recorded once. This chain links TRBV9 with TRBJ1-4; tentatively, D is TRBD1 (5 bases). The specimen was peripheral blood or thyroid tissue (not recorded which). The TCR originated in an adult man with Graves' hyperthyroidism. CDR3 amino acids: CASSAGGGTDEKLFF. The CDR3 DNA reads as TGTGCCAGCAGCGCGGGGGGGGGGACGGACGAAAAACTGTTTTTT.